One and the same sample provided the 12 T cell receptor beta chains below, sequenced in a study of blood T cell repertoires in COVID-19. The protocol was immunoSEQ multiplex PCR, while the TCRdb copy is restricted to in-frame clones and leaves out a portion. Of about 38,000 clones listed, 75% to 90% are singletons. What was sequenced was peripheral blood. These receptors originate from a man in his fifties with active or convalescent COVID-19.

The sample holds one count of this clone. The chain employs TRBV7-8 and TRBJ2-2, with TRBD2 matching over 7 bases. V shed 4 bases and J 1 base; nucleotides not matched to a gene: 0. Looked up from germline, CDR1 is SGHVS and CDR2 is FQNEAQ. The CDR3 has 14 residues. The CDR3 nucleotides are TGTGCCAGCAGCTGGGAGGGGAACACCGGGGAGCTGTTTTTT. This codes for CASSWEGNTGELFF.

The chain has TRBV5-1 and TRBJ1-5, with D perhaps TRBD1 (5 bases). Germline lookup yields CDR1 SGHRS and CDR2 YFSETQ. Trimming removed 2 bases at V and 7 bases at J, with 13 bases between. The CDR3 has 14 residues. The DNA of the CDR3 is TGCGCCAGCAGCTTCATTCCGGGGGGACAGCCCCAGCATTTT. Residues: CASSFIPGGQPQHF.

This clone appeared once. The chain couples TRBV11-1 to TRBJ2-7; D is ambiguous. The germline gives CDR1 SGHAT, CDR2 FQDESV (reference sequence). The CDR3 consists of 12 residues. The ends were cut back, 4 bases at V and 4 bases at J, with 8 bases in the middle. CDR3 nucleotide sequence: TGTGCCAGCAGCTCCACGGGTTACGAGCAGTACTTC. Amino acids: CASSSTGYEQYF.

CDR3 nucleotide sequence: TGTGCCAGCAGCCCGGGTCCGACGGGGGGCGCTGAAGCTTTCTTT. This gives the protein CASSPGPTGGAEAFF. V gene TRBV7-3 combines with J gene TRBJ1-1; possibly TRBD1 for D (6 bases). V lost 5 bases, J lost 6 bases, and 19 bases lay in between. Germline-derived CDR1 and CDR2 are SGHTA and FQGTGA. This CDR3 has 15 residues.

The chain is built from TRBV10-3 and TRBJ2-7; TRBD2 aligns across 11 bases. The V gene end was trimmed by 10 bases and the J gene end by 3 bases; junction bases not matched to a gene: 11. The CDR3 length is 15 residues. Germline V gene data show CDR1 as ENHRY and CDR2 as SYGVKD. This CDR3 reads CATGTSGGTHYEQYF. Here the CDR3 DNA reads TGTGCCACCGGGACTAGCGGAGGGACTCACTACGAGCAGTACTTC.

The CDR3, as DNA: TGTGCCAGCGGGGACAGGGTCGATGAGCAGTTCTTC. It yields the protein CASGDRVDEQFF. The rearrangement uses TRBV12-3 or TRBV12-4 and TRBJ2-1; 9 bases match TRBD1. Unmatched junction bases numbered 4, after V lost 8 bases and J lost 8 bases. The CDR3 runs to 12 residues.

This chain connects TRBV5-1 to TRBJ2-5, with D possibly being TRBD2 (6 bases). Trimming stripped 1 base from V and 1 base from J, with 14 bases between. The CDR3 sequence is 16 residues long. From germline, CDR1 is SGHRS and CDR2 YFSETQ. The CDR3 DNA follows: TGCGCCAGCAGCTTGCTCGGGGGACTCCTCCAAGAGACCCAGTACTTC. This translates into CASSLLGGLLQETQYF.

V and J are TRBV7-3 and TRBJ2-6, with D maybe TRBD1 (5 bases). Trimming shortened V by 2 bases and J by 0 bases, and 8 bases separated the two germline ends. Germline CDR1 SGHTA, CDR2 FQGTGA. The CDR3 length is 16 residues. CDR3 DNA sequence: TGTGCCAGCAGCTTAGTAGGGGTCTCTGGGGCCAACGTCCTGACTTTC. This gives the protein CASSLVGVSGANVLTF. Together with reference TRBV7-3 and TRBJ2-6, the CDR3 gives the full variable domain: GAGVSQTPSNKVTEKGKYVELRCDPISGHTALYWYRQSLGQGPEFLIYFQGTGAADDSGLPNDRFFAVRPEGSVSTLKIQRTERGDSAVYLCASSLVGVSGANVLTFGAGSRLTVL.

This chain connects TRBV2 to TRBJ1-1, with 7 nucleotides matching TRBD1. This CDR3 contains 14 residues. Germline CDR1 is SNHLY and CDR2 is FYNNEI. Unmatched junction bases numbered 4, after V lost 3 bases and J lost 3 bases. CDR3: CASSDRGLDTEAFF. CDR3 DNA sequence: TGTGCCAGCAGTGACAGGGGGTTGGACACTGAAGCTTTCTTT.

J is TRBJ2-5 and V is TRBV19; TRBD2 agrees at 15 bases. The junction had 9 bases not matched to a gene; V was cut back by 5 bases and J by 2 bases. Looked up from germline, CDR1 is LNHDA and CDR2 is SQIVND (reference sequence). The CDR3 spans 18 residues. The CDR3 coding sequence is TGTGCCAGTAGTCCCCCGGGACTAGCGGGGGGCAAACAAGAGACCCAGTACTTC. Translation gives CASSPPGLAGGKQETQYF.

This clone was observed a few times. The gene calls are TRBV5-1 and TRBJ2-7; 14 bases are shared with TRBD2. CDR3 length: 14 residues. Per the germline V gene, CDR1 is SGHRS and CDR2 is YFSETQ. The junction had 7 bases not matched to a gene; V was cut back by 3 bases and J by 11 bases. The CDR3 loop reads CASSSGLAGEIEYF. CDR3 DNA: TGCGCCAGCAGCTCGGGACTAGCGGGAGAAATCGAGTACTTC.

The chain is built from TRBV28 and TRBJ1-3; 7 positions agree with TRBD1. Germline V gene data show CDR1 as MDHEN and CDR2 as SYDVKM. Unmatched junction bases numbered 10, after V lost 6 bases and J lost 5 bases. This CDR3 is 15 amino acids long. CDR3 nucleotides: TGTGCCAGCAGCACTGACAGGGTATCTCGAAACACCATATATTTT. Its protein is CASSTDRVSRNTIYF.